This T cell receptor beta chain is drawn from a study of T cell responses to AZD1222 COVID-19 vaccine. Study-level background: Doses given second, at about 4 or about 12 weeks, were pooled.

For this clone: Its antigen is undetermined.

Here immunoSEQ multiplex PCR was the method, and the copy in TCRdb shows in-frame clones only, minus some. The repertoire holds roughly 140,000 clones, with about 88% as singletons. Study-level findings and limits: Targets within unmutated variant regions were reportedly found for nearly half of spike-specific TCRs.

Specimen: peripheral blood, collected on day 0 of AZD1222 vaccination. This TCR was recovered from an adult in good health.

The CDR3 loop reads CASSQALGNYGYTF. CDR3 DNA sequence: TGTGCCAGCAGCCAAGCACTGGGGAACTATGGCTACACCTTC. V is TRBV14 and J is TRBJ1-2; no clear D. The germline V and J ends were trimmed by 1 base and 2 bases, with 8 bases remaining between them. This CDR3 spans 14 amino acids. Germline V lookup: CDR1 SGHDN, CDR2 FVKESK.